Given below is one T cell receptor (delta chain) in context. This clone is described as large (0.1 to 1%). It lacks a known antigen. The input lacks base qualities; no much larger clone sits a single base away. Other DNA sequences in the sample encode the same CDR3. The sample belongs to a study of fetal and pediatric gammadelta thymocytes (dated by TCRdb to the early 2020s). For the study in its entirety: To strengthen a single-cell study of gammadelta thymocyte development, the researchers used bulk gammadelta thymocyte repertoires that mixed previously published data with newly generated, unpublished data. The bulk gammadelta thymocyte repertoire set covered roughly ten subjects in total, 3 fetal thymus donors and 7 pediatric thymus donors. Unpublished data were combined with previously published data (refs 27,28) to make up the bulk gammadelta thymocyte repertoires. Bulk TCR repertoire data were included to raise the number of subjects and reinforce the CDR3 publicity analysis.

There are 17 amino acids in the CDR3, from cysteine to phenylalanine inclusive. The entry retains the CDR3 DNA only, 51 bases that are in frame from base 1. The V and J ends are trimmed by 0 bases and 0 bases, leaving 8 bases between them. Per the germline V gene, GEAIGNYY is the CDR1 and EKD is the CDR2. TCRdb records Illumina MiSeq as the sequencer. Under the source paper's analysis protocol: To analyze publicity, the Vgamma9Vdelta2 and nonVgamma9Vdelta2 bulk CDR3 files from each subject were merged so that every subject had one combined repertoire. CDR3 publicity was given a score from 0 to 19 by checking each amino acid sequence across 9 single-cell datasets and ten to eleven bulk repertoires with base R and dplyr. In TCRdb, clones were called once more from the public reads by CATT, and rows of identical DNA were later combined. TCRdb's processing, not the authors', yielded these V and J calls. The sample table shows about 700 delta-chain clones, and 19% are seen once. The ten largest make up about 22% of the sample.

Fetal thymuses were obtained from elective pregnancy terminations performed in Singapore for socio-psychological reasons at about 14 to 22 weeks estimated gestational age. All fetuses were judged to be structurally normal by ultrasound prior to termination and by gross morphological examination after termination. For staining, thymocytes received Zombie NIR viability dye along with antibodies against CD3 (UCHT1), TCRgammadelta (11F2), TCRVgamma9 (IMMU360) and TCRVdelta2 (IMMU389). TRD and TRG CDR3 repertoires were generated in bulk, separately, from sorted Vgamma9Vdelta2 and nonVgamma9Vdelta2 gammadelta thymocytes obtained from human fetal and pediatric thymuses. Thymic cell suspensions were prepared from fetal and post-natal thymuses as described previously. Vgamma9Vdelta2 thymocytes were sorted as cells that were CD3+ gammadeltaTCR+ Vgamma9+ Vdelta2+. A FACS Aria III cell sorter (BD Biosciences) was used for cell sorting.

General study outcomes and caveats: Compared with post-natal repertoires, fetal gammadelta thymocyte repertoires were previously reported to be enriched for TRDV2, TRGV8 and TRGV9 usage, low N additions and public CDR3s.

Sequencing was done on a sample of Vgamma9Vdelta2 gamma-delta T cells from the thymus. The cell subset or site label corresponds to: sorted CD3+gammadeltaTCR+Vgamma9+Vdelta2+ thymocytes. The chain is assembled from TRDV2 and TRDJ3; the D gene is unclear. The receptor comes from a human fetus. CDR3 reads: CACDTVGSSWDTRQMFF. The bases are TGTGCCTGTGACACCGTTGGGAGCTCCTGGGACACCCGACAGATGTTTTTC.